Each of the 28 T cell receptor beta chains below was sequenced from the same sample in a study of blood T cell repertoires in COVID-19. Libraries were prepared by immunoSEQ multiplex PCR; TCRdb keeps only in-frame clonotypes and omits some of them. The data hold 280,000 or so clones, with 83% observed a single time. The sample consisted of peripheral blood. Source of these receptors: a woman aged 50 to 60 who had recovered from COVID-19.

CDR3 DNA: TGTGCCAGCAGCTTAGGTGGGACAGGGGGCATTCACTATGGCTACACCTTC. It translates to CASSLGGTGGIHYGYTF. V is TRBV7-8 and J is TRBJ1-2; 12 positions match TRBD1. This CDR3 spans 17 amino acids. V shed 1 base and J 3 bases; nucleotides not matched to a gene: 6. Germline CDR1 reads SGHVS; CDR2 reads FQNEAQ.

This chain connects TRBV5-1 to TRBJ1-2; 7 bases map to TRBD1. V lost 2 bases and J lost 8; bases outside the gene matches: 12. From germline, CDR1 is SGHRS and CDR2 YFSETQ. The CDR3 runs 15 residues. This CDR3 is CASSLAGGGAYGYTF. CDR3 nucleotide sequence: TGCGCCAGCAGCTTAGCAGGAGGGGGCGCGTACGGCTACACCTTC.

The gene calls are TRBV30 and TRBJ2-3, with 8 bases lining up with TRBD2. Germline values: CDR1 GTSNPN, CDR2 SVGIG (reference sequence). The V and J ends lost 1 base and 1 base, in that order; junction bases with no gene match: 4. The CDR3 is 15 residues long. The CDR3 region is CAWSEDSGGTDTQYF. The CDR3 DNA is TGTGCCTGGAGTGAAGATAGCGGGGGCACAGATACGCAGTATTTT.

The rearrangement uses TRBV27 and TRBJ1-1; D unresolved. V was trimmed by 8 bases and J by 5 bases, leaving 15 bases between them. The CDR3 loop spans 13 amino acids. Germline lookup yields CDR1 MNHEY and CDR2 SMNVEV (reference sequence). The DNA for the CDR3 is TGTGCCAGCTATCGATTTGCGTGGACTGAAGCTTTCTTT. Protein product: CASYRFAWTEAFF.

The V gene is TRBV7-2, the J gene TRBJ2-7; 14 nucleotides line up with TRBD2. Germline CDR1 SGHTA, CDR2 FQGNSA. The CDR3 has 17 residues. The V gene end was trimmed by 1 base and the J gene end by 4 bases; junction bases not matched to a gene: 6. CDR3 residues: CASSLVGLAGEGYEQYF. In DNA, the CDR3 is TGTGCCAGCAGCTTAGTGGGACTAGCGGGAGAGGGGTACGAGCAGTACTTC.

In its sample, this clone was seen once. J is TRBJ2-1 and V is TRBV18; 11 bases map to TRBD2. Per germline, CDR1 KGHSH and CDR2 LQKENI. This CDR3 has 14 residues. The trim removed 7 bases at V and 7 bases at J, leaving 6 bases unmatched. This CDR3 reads CASLVGTSGNEQFF. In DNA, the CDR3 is TGTGCCAGCTTAGTAGGGACTAGCGGTAATGAGCAGTTCTTC. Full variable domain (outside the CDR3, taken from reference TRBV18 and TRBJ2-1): NAGVMQNPRHLVRRRGQEARLRCSPMKGHSHVYWYRQLPEEGLKFMVYLQKENIIDESGMPKERFSAEFPKEGPSILRIQQVVRGDSAAYFCASLVGTSGNEQFFGPGTRLTVL.

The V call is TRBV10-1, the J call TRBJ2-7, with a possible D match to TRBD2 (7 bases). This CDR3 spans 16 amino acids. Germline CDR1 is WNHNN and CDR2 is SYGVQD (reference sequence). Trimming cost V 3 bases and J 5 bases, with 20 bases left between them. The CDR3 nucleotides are TGCGCCAGCAGTGAATTAGGGGGGGTCATTATTCACGAGCAGTACTTC. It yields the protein CASSELGGVIIHEQYF.

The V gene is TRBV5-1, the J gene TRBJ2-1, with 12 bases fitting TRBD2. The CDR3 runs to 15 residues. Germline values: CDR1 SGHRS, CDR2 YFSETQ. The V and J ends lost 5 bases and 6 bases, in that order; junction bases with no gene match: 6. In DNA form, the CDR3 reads TGCGCCAGCAGGCTAGCGGGAGGGCCGGGCAATGAGCAGTTCTTC. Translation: CASRLAGGPGNEQFF.

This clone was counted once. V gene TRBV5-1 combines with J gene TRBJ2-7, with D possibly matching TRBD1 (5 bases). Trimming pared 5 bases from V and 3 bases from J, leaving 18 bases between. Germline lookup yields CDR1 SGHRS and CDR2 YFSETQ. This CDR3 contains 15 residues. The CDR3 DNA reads TGCGCCAGCAGACCCTCAGGGCTAGAACTCTACGAGCAGTACTTC. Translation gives CASRPSGLELYEQYF.

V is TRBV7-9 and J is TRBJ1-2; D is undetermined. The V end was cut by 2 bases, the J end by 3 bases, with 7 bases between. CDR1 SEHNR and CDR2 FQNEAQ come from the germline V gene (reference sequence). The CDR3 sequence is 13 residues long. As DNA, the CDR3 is TGTGCCAGCAGCTTAACAGAAGACTATGGCTACACCTTC. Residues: CASSLTEDYGYTF.

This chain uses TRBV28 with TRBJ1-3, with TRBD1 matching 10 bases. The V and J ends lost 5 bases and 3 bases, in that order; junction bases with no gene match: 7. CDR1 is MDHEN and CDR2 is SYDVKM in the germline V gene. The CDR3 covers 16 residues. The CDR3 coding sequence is TGTGCCAGCAGTCCAAGACAGGGGGCGGGTGGAAACACCATATATTTT. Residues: CASSPRQGAGGNTIYF.

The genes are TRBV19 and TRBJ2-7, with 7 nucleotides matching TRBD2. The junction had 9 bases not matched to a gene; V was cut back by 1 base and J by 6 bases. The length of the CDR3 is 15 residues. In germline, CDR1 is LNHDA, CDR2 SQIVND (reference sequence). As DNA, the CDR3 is TGTGCCAGTAGTATAGCTGGCGGGACTACCTCCGAGCAGTACTTC. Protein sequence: CASSIAGGTTSEQYF. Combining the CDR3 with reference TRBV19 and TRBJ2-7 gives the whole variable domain DGGITQSPKYLFRKEGQNVTLSCEQNLNHDAMYWYRQDPGQGLRLIYYSQIVNDFQKGDIAEGYSVSREKKESFPLTVTSAQKNPTAFYLCASSIAGGTTSEQYFGPGTRLTVT.

DNA for the CDR3: TGTGCCAGCAGCTTCTGGGGGCAGAGCGGGGAGCTGTTTTTT. This gives the protein CASSFWGQSGELFF. The chain links TRBV7-8 to TRBJ2-2; perhaps TRBD1 as D (6 bases). The germline V gene has CDR1 SGHVS and CDR2 FQNEAQ. V lost 3 bases and J lost 7, with 12 bases in between. The CDR3 runs 14 residues.

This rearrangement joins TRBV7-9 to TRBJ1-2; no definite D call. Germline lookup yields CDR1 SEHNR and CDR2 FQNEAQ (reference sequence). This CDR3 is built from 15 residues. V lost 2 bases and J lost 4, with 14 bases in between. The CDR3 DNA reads TGTGCCAGCAGCTTAAATGGGCGGGGATCCTATGGCTACACCTTC. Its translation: CASSLNGRGSYGYTF. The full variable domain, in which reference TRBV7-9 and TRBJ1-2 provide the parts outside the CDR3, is DTGVSQNPRHKITKRGQNVTFRCDPISEHNRLYWYRQTLGQGPEFLTYFQNEAQLEKSRLLSDRFSAERPKGSFSTLEIQRTEQGDSAMYLCASSLNGRGSYGYTFGSGTRLTVV.

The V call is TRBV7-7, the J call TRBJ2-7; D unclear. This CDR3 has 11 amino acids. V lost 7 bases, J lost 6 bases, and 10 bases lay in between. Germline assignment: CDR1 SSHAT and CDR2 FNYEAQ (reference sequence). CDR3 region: CASTELCEQYF. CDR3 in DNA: TGTGCCAGCACCGAACTCTGCGAGCAGTACTTC.

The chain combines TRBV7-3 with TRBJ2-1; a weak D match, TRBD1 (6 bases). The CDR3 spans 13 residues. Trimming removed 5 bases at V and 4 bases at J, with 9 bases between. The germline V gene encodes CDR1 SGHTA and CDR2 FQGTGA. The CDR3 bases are TGTGCCAGCAGCGAGGACAGTTACAATGAGCAGTTCTTC. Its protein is CASSEDSYNEQFF.

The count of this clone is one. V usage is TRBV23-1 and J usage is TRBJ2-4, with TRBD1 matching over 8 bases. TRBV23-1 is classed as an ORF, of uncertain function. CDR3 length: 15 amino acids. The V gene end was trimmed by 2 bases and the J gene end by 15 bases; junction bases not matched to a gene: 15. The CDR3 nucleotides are TGCGCCAGCAGTCAAGCCCCACTCGACAGGGGATGTTGGTACTTC. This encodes CASSQAPLDRGCWYF.

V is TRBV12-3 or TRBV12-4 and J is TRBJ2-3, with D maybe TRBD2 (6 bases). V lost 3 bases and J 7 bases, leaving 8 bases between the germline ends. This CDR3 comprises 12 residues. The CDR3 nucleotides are TGTGCCAGCAGTTTCGGGGGAAATACGCAGTATTTT. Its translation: CASSFGGNTQYF.

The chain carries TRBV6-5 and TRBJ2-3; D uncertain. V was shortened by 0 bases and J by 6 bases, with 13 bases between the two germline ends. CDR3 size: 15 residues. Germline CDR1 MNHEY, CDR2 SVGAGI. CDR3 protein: CASSYSSLTSDTQYF. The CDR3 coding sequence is TGTGCCAGCAGTTACTCGTCTCTCACATCCGATACGCAGTATTTT.

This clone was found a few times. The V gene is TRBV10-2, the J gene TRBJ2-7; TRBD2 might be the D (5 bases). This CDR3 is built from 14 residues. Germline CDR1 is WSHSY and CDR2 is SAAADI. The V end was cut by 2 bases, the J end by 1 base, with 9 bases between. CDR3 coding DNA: TGCGCCAGCAGTGAGCGAGCGGAATCCTACGAGCAGTACTTC. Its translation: CASSERAESYEQYF.

CDR3 sequence (DNA): TGTGCCTGCCCTAGGACAGATTATGGCTACACCTTC. It translates to CACPRTDYGYTF. The chain links TRBV30 to TRBJ1-2, with D possibly TRBD1 on 6 matching bases. The CDR3 totals 12 residues. V lost 6 bases and J 5 bases, leaving 13 bases between the germline ends. CDR1 is GTSNPN, CDR2 SVGIG, per germline (reference sequence). The full variable domain, in which reference TRBV30 and TRBJ1-2 provide the parts outside the CDR3, is SQTIHQWPATLVQPVGSPLSLECTVEGTSNPNLYWYRQAAGRGLQLLFYSVGIGQISSEVPQNLSASRPQDRQFILSSKKLLLSDSGFYLCACPRTDYGYTFGSGTRLTVV.

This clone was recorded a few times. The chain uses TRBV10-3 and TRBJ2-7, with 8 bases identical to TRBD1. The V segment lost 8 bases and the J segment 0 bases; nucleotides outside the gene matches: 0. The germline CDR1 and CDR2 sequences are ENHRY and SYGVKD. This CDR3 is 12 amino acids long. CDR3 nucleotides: TGTGCCATCGACAGGGGCTCCTACGAGCAGTACTTC. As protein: CAIDRGSYEQYF.

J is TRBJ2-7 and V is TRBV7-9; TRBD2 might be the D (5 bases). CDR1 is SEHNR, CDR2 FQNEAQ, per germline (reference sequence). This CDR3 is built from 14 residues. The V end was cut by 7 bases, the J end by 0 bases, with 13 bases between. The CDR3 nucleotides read TGTGCCAGCACCGGAGGTGGGTACTCCTACGAGCAGTACTTC. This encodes CASTGGGYSYEQYF.

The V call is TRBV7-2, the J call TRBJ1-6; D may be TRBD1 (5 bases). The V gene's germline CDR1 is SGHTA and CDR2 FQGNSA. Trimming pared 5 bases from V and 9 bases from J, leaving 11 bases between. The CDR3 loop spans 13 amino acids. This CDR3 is CASSRVGPSPLHF. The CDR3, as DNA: TGTGCCAGCAGCCGAGTGGGGCCTTCACCCCTCCACTTT.

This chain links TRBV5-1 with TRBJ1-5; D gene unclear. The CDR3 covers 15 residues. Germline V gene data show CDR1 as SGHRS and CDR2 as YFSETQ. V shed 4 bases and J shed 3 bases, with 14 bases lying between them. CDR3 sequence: CASSLGESSNQPQHF. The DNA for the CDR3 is TGCGCCAGCAGCCTCGGGGAGTCCTCCAATCAGCCCCAGCATTTT.

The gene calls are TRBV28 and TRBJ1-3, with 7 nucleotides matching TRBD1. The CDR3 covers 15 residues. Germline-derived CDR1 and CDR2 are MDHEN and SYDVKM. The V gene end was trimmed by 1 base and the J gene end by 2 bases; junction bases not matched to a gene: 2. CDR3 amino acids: CASSLSQGAGNTIYF. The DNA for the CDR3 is TGTGCCAGCAGTTTATCTCAGGGGGCTGGAAACACCATATATTTT. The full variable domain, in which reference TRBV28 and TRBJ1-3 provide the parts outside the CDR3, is DVKVTQSSRYLVKRTGEKVFLECVQDMDHENMFWYRQDPGLGLRLIYFSYDVKMKEKGDIPEGYSVSREKKERFSLILESASTNQTSMYLCASSLSQGAGNTIYFGEGSWLTVV.

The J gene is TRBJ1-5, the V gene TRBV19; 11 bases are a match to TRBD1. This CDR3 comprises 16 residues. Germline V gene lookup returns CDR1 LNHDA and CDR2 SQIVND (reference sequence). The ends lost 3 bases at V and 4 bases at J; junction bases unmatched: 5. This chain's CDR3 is CASSMGDRGVNQPQHF. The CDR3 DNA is TGTGCCAGTAGTATGGGGGACAGGGGGGTGAATCAGCCCCAGCATTTT.

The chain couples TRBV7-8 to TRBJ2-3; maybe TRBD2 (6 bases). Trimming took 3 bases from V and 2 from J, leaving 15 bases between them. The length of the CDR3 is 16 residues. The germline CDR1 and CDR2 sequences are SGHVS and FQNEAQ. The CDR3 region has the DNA TGTGCCAGCAGCTTCCAGGGTAGCGGTTTCACAGATACGCAGTATTTT. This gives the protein CASSFQGSGFTDTQYF.